This entry lists 13 T cell receptor beta chains sequenced from one sample in a study of T cells in Graves' hyperthyroidism and ophthalmopathy. Regions amplified from RNA transcripts were the TCR beta CDR3 regions. HTBI primers were the set used in a first-round RT-PCR of the TCR CDR3. TCRdb recomputed calls from the multiplex PCR reads with MiXCR, one row per CDR3 protein. This sample has about 350,000 distinct CDR3 sequences, with 15% to 20% found just once. Sequencing was performed on blood. The source of these receptors is a woman aged 40 to 50 with Graves' ophthalmopathy.

Regarding this clonotype: This clone may be a read error of a much larger clone one base away. The rearrangement uses TRBV15 and TRBJ2-7; 10 positions match TRBD2. Germline CDR1 reads LNHNV; CDR2 reads YYDKDF (reference sequence). The CDR3 spans 17 residues. DNA for the CDR3: TGTGTCACCAGCAGAGTTGTTGGGACTAGCGATTCCTACGAGCAGTACTTC. This encodes CVTSRVVGTSDSYEQYF.

This rearrangement joins TRBV12-3 or TRBV12-4 to TRBJ2-7, with 7 bases identical to TRBD1. This CDR3 comprises 17 residues. Trimming took 3 bases from V and 2 from J; bases not matched to a gene: 13. CDR3 DNA sequence: TGTGCCAGCAGTTTGCCTAAAAGACAGGGAACCCCCTACGAGCAGTACTTC. Protein: CASSLPKRQGTPYEQYF.

This clonotype was seen at least ten times. This chain joins TRBV28 and TRBJ2-5; 7 bases line up with TRBD2. The CDR3 contains 15 residues. Trimming cost V 6 bases and J 1 base; bases outside gene matches: 8. From germline, CDR1 is MDHEN and CDR2 SYDVKM. The CDR3 DNA reads as TGTGCCAGCAGCCACCTACTAGCGCCCCAAGAGACCCAGTACTTC. Protein product: CASSHLLAPQETQYF. Full variable domain (rest looked up from reference TRBV28 and TRBJ2-5): DVKVTQSSRYLVKRTGEKVFLECVQDMDHENMFWYRQDPGLGLRLIYFSYDVKMKEKGDIPEGYSVSREKKERFSLILESASTNQTSMYLCASSHLLAPQETQYFGPGTRLLVL.

Many counts were recorded for this clonotype. The rearrangement uses TRBV6-4 and TRBJ1-1, with D possibly matching TRBD1 (6 bases). The length of the CDR3 is 15 residues. Germline V gene data show CDR1 as MRHNA and CDR2 as SNTAGT. V lost 4 bases and J lost 1, with 13 bases in between. The CDR3 DNA follows: TGTGCCAGCAGTGCCAAACAGGGCCCGAACACTGAAGCTTTCTTT. Translation: CASSAKQGPNTEAFF.

This clonotype was observed many times. The junction differs from germline at one of its ends, possibly a read error. V usage is TRBV6-1 and J usage is TRBJ1-6; a possible D gene is TRBD1 (5 bases). The germline V gene has CDR1 MNHNS and CDR2 SASEGT. This CDR3 comprises 16 residues. CDR3 DNA sequence: TGTGCCAGCAGGGAAGTCCAGGGTTGGGGAGATTCACCCCTCCACTTT. It translates to CASREVQGWGDSPLHF.

The rearrangement uses TRBV11-1 and TRBJ1-1; a possible D gene is TRBD1 (6 bases). V shed 1 base and J shed 1 base, with 13 bases lying between them. CDR3 length: 16 residues. Germline V gene sequence: CDR1 SGHAT, CDR2 FQDESV (reference sequence). This chain's CDR3 is CASSLVGGGQNTEAFF. CDR3 nucleotide sequence: TGTGCCAGCAGCTTAGTAGGAGGGGGGCAGAACACTGAAGCTTTCTTT.

This clonotype was picked up many times. V usage is TRBV14 and J usage is TRBJ1-1; possible D gene TRBD1, 5 bases. The V gene's germline CDR1 is SGHDN and CDR2 FVKESK. The V gene lost 4 bases and the J gene lost 11 bases, with 14 bases spanning the gap. The CDR3 consists of 12 residues. The CDR3 sequence is CASSPLGVGAFF. In DNA, the CDR3 is TGTGCCAGCAGCCCCCTGGGGGTTGGTGCTTTCTTT.

The chain carries TRBV24-1 and TRBJ2-3; 10 positions match TRBD2. Unmatched junction bases numbered 5, after V lost 9 bases and J lost 3 bases. CDR3 size: 14 residues. CDR1 and CDR2 from the germline V gene are KGHDR and SFDVKD. In DNA, the CDR3 is TGTGCCACCGCCTCTAGCGGGAGAACAGATACGCAGTATTTT. Encoded protein: CATASSGRTDTQYF.

This clonotype was observed many times. The chain recombines TRBV4-1 with TRBJ1-3; D is perhaps TRBD1 (5 bases). The CDR3 has 15 amino acids. From germline, CDR1 is MGHRA and CDR2 YSYEKL. Trimming pared 0 bases from V and 1 base from J, leaving 7 bases between. CDR3 nucleotides: TGCGCCAGCAGCCAAGACCGGGGGTCTGGAAACACCATATATTTT. It codes for CASSQDRGSGNTIYF.

This clonotype was recorded many times. CDR3 protein: CASSPGMGAFF. The CDR3 bases are TGCGCCAGCAGCCCAGGTATGGGAGCTTTCTTT. The chain is built from TRBV4-1 and TRBJ1-1, with D unresolved. Germline V CDR1 and CDR2: MGHRA, YSYEKL. V lost 4 bases and J 10 bases, leaving 10 bases between the germline ends. The CDR3 length is 11 residues.

This clonotype appeared many times. The chain carries TRBV28 and TRBJ1-5; D call uncertain. The CDR3 extends over 15 amino acids. The germline CDR1 and CDR2 sequences are MDHEN and SYDVKM. The V end lost 3 bases, the J end lost 1 base, and 10 bases lay between the germline ends. For the CDR3, the DNA is TGTGCCAGCAGTTTTCGTCTCGGAAGCAATCAGCCCCAGCATTTT. It encodes CASSFRLGSNQPQHF.

There are many counts of this clonotype. This rearrangement joins TRBV28 to TRBJ2-5; 10 nucleotides match TRBD1. The V and J ends lost 5 bases and 8 bases, in that order; junction bases with no gene match: 11. The CDR3 consists of 15 residues. Germline loops: CDR1 MDHEN, CDR2 SYDVKM. The CDR3 reads CASSPPGTGVHTQYF. CDR3 in DNA: TGTGCCAGCAGTCCCCCCGGGACAGGGGTTCACACCCAGTACTTC.

This clonotype has at least ten counts. The CDR3 spells CASSDNRAGTGELFF. Written as DNA, the CDR3 is TGCGCCAGCAGCGACAACAGGGCGGGGACCGGGGAGCTGTTTTTT. The genes are TRBV5-1 and TRBJ2-2; D could derive from TRBD1 or TRBD2 (6 bases each). The germline gives CDR1 SGHRS, CDR2 YFSETQ. This CDR3 contains 15 residues. The V gene lost 4 bases and the J gene lost 5 bases, with 15 bases spanning the gap. The variable domain in full, completed from reference TRBV5-1 and TRBJ2-2, reads KAGVTQTPRYLIKTRGQQVTLSCSPISGHRSVSWYQQTPGQGLQFLFEYFSETQRNKGNFPGRFSGRQFSNSRSEMNVSTLELGDSALYLCASSDNRAGTGELFFGEGSRLTVL.